This is a list of T cell receptor beta chains from one sample in a study of T cell responses to AZD1222 COVID-19 vaccine. TCRdb's copy holds only in-frame clones and misses some; the assay was immunoSEQ multiplex PCR. There are roughly 130,000 clones in the sample; 88% occur only once, and around 20% lies in the top ten. Material: peripheral blood, obtained on day 0 of MenACWY control vaccination. All receptors derive from an adult in good health. The CDR3 runs from the conserved cysteine through the conserved F or W. Fields, in order: CDR3 protein, CDR3 DNA, V gene, D gene, J gene, clone size. The D gene is left open where the match is weak. Part of the rows lack a size; the others show once, few, many or a class for expanded clones.

CDR3 protein: CASARRPAQYF
CDR3 DNA: TGTGCCAGCGCTCGACGTCCGGCGCAGTATTTT
V gene: TRBV28
D gene: -
J gene: TRBJ2-3
clone size: few

CDR3 protein: CASSQVTVPSGNTIYF
CDR3 DNA: TGCGCCAGCAGCCAAGTCACAGTCCCATCTGGAAACACCATATATTTT
V gene: TRBV4-1
D gene: -
J gene: TRBJ1-3
clone size: -

CDR3 protein: CAWSRGQGVNQPQHF
CDR3 DNA: TGTGCCTGGAGTAGAGGACAGGGTGTGAATCAGCCCCAGCATTTT
V gene: TRBV30
D gene: TRBD1
J gene: TRBJ1-5
clone size: -

CDR3 protein: CATSDPGTDYNEQFF
CDR3 DNA: TGTGCCACCAGTGATCCCGGGACAGACTACAATGAGCAGTTCTTC
V gene: TRBV24-1
D gene: TRBD1
J gene: TRBJ2-1
clone size: -

CDR3 protein: CASSGVGAGEKLFF
CDR3 DNA: TGCGCCAGCAGTGGGGTAGGGGCCGGTGAAAAACTGTTTTTT
V gene: TRBV10-2
D gene: -
J gene: TRBJ1-4
clone size: -

CDR3 protein: CASSQVLAGGYNEQFF
CDR3 DNA: TGTGCCAGCAGCCAAGTTTTAGCGGGAGGCTACAATGAGCAGTTCTTC
V gene: TRBV3-1/TRBV3-2
D gene: TRBD2
J gene: TRBJ2-1
clone size: -

CDR3 protein: CASSQDRGINQPQHF
CDR3 DNA: TGTGCCAGCAGCCAAGACAGGGGCATCAATCAGCCCCAGCATTTT
V gene: TRBV11-2
D gene: TRBD1
J gene: TRBJ1-5
clone size: -

CDR3 protein: CASSQGGTARFYEQYF
CDR3 DNA: TGTGCCAGCAGCCAAGGGGGGACAGCGAGATTCTACGAGCAGTACTTC
V gene: TRBV7-9
D gene: -
J gene: TRBJ2-7
clone size: -

CDR3 protein: CATSELSYGYTF
CDR3 DNA: TGTGCCACCTCCGAGTTGTCCTATGGCTACACCTTC
V gene: TRBV15
D gene: -
J gene: TRBJ1-2
clone size: -

CDR3 protein: CAWSPRRGGSYNEQFF
CDR3 DNA: TGTGCCTGGAGTCCACGACGGGGAGGGTCCTACAATGAGCAGTTCTTC
V gene: TRBV30
D gene: TRBD2
J gene: TRBJ2-1
clone size: -

CDR3 protein: CASSGGRTEKDTQYF
CDR3 DNA: TGTGCCAGCAGCGGGGGGCGGACTGAAAAAGATACGCAGTATTTT
V gene: TRBV9
D gene: -
J gene: TRBJ2-3
clone size: -

CDR3 protein: CASSPRQGSYEQYF
CDR3 DNA: TGTGCCAGCAGCCCAAGGCAGGGGTCCTACGAGCAGTACTTC
V gene: TRBV5-4
D gene: -
J gene: TRBJ2-7
clone size: -

CDR3 protein: CASSPQDQETQYF
CDR3 DNA: TGCGCCAGCAGCCCACAGGACCAAGAGACCCAGTACTTC
V gene: TRBV4-1
D gene: -
J gene: TRBJ2-5
clone size: -